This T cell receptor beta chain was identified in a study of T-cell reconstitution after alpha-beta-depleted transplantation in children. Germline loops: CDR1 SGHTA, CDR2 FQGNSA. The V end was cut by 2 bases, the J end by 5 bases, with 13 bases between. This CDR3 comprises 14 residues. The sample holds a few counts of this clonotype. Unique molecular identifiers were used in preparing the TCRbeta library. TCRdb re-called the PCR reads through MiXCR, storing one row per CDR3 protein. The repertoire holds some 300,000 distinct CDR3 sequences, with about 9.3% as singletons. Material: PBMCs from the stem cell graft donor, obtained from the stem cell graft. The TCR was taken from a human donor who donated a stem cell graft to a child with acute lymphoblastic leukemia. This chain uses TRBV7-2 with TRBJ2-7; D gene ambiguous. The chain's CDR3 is CASSLRLGVNEQYF. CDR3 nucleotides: TGTGCCAGCAGCTTACGGCTAGGAGTCAACGAGCAGTACTTC.